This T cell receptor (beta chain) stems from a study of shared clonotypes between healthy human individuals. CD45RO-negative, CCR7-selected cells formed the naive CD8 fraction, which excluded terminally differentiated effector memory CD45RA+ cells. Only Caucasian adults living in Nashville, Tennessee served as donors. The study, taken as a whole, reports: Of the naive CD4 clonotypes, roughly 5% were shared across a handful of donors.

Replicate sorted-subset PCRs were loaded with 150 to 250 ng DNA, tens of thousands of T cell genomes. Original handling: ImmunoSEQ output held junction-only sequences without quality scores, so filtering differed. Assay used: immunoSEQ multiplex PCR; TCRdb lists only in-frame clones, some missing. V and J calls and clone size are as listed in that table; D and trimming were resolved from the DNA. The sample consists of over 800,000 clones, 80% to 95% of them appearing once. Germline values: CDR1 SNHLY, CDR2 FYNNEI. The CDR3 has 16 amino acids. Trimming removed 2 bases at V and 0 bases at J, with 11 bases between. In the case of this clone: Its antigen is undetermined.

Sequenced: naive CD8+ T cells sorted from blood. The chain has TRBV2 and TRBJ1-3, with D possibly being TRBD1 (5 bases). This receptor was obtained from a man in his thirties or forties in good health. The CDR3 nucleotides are TGTGCCAGCAGTGAATTTGCCGACAGCTCTGGAAACACCATATATTTT. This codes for CASSEFADSSGNTIYF.